The T cell receptor beta chain described here comes from a study of blood T cell repertoires in COVID-19. The method was immunoSEQ multiplex PCR; TCRdb's version includes in-frame clones alone and lacks a portion of them. The table records approximately 450,000 clones, around 88% of them present only once. The origin of this receptor is a woman in her twenties or thirties with acute or convalescent COVID-19. The sequencing input was peripheral blood.

CDR3 region: CASSERDSNTGELFF. CDR3 DNA sequence: TGTGCCAGCAGTGAAAGGGACAGCAACACCGGGGAGCTGTTTTTT. J is TRBJ2-2 and V is TRBV2; 7 bases line up with TRBD1. The CDR3 totals 15 residues. The V gene's germline CDR1 is SNHLY and CDR2 FYNNEI. The J segment lost 2 bases and the V segment lost 2 bases, leaving 2 bases of the junction unmatched.